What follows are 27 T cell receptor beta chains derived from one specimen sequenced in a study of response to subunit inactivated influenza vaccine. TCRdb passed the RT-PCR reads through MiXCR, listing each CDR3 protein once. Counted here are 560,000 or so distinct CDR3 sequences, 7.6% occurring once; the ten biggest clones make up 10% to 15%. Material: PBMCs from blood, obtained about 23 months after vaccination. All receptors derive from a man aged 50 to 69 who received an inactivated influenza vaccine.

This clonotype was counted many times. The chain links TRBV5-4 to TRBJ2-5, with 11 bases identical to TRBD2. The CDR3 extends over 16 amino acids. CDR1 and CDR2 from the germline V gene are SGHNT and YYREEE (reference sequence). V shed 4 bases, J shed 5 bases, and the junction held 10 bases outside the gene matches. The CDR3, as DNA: TGTGCCAGCAGCAGACGACTAGCGGGAAGCGGGGAGACCCAGTACTTC. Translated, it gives CASSRRLAGSGETQYF.

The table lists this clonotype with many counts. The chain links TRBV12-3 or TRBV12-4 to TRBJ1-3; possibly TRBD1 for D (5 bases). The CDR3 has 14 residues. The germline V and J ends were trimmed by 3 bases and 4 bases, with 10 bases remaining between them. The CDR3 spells CASSFGAAGNTIYF. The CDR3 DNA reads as TGTGCCAGCAGTTTCGGGGCGGCAGGAAACACCATATATTTT.

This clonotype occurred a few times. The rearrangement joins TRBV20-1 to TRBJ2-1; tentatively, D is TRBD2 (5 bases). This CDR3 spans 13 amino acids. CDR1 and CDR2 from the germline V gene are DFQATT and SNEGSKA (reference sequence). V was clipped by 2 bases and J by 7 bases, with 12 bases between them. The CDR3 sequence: CSARSPQRNEQFF. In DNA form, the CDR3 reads TGCAGTGCTAGATCCCCCCAGCGGAATGAGCAGTTCTTC.

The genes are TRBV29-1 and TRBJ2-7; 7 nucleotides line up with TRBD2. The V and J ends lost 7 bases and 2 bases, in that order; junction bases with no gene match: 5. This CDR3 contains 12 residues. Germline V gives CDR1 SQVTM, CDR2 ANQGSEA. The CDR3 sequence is CSGGRGAYEQYF. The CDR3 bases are TGCAGCGGTGGGAGGGGAGCCTACGAGCAGTACTTC.

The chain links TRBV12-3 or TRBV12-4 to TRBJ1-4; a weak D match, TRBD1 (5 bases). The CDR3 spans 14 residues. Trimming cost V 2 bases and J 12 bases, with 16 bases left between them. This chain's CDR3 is CASSLSTGATELFF. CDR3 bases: TGTGCCAGCAGTTTATCCACAGGTGCTACCGAACTGTTTTTT.

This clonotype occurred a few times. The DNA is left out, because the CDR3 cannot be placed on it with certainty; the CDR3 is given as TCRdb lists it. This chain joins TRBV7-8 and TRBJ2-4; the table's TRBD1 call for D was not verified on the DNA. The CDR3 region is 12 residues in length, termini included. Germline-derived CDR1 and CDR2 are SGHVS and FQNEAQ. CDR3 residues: CASSLVGAGTHF.

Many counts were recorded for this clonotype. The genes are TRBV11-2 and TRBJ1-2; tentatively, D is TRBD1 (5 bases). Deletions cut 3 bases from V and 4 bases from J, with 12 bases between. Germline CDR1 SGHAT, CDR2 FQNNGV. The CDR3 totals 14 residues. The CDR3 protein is CASSLDQGLYGYTF. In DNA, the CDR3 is TGTGCCAGCAGCTTGGACCAGGGTCTCTATGGCTACACCTTC.

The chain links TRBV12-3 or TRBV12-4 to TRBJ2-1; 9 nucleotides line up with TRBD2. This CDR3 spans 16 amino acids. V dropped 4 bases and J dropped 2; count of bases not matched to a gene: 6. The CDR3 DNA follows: TGTGCCAGCAGTTCCCTAGCGGGAAATACCTACAATGAGCAGTTCTTC. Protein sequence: CASSSLAGNTYNEQFF.

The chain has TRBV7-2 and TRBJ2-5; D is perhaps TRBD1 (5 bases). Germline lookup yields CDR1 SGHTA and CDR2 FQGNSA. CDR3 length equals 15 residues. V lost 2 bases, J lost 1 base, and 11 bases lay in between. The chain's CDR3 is CASSLPDTFQETQYF. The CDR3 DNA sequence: TGTGCCAGCAGCTTACCGGACACTTTCCAAGAGACCCAGTACTTC. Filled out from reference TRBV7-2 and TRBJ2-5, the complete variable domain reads GAGVSQSPSNKVTEKGKDVELRCDPISGHTALYWYRQSLGQGLEFLIYFQGNSAPDKSGLPSDRFSAERTGGSVSTLTIQRTQQEDSAVYLCASSLPDTFQETQYFGPGTRLLVL.

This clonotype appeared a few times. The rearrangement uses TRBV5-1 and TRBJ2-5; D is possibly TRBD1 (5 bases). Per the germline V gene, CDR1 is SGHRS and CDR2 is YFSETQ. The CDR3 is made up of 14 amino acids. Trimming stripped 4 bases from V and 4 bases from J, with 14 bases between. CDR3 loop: CASSVQGQLETQYF. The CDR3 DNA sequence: TGCGCCAGCAGCGTCCAGGGTCAATTAGAGACCCAGTACTTC.

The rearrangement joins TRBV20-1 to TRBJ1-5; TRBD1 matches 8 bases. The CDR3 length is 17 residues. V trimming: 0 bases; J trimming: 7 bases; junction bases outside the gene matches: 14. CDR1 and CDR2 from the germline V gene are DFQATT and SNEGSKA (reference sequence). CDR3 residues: CSAREPWTGRGRQPQHF. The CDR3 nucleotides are TGCAGTGCTAGAGAGCCCTGGACAGGGCGGGGTAGGCAGCCCCAGCATTTT.

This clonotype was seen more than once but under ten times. The CDR3: CASSPLGIAGSYEQYF. DNA for the CDR3: TGTGCCAGCTCACCACTCGGAATAGCGGGATCCTACGAGCAGTACTTC. This chain links TRBV18 with TRBJ2-7; 8 positions agree with TRBD2. The CDR3 is 16 residues long. Per the germline V gene, CDR1 is KGHSH and CDR2 is LQKENI. Trimming cost V 1 base and J 1 base; bases outside gene matches: 6.

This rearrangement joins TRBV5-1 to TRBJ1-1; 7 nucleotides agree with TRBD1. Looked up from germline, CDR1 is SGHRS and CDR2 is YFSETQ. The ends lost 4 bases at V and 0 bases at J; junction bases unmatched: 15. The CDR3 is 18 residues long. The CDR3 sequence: CASSLRPTGEHMNTEAFF. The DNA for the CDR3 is TGCGCCAGCAGCCTTCGACCTACAGGGGAGCACATGAACACTGAAGCTTTCTTT.

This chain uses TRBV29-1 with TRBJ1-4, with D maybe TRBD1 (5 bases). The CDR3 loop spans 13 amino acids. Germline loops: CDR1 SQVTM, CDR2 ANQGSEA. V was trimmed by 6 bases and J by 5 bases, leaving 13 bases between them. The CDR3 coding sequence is TGCAGCGTGCAACAGGCGAGGAATGAAAAACTGTTTTTT. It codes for CSVQQARNEKLFF. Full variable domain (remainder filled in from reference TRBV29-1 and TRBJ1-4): SAVISQKPSRDICQRGTSLTIQCQVDSQVTMMFWYRQQPGQSLTLIATANQGSEATYESGFVIDKFPISRPNLTFSTLTVSNMSPEDSSIYLCSVQQARNEKLFFGSGTQLSVL.

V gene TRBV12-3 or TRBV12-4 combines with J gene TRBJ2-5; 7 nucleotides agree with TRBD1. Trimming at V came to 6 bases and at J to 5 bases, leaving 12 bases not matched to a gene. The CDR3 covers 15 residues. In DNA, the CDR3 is TGTGCCAGCAGACAAGACCGGACAGGTTGGGAGACCCAGTACTTC. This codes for CASRQDRTGWETQYF.

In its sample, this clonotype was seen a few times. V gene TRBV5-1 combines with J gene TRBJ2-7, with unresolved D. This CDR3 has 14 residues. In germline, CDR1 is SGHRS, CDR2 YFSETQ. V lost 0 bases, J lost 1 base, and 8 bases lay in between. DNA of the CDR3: TGCGCCAGCAGCTTGGCGTACCAATCCTACGAGCAGTACTTC. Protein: CASSLAYQSYEQYF.

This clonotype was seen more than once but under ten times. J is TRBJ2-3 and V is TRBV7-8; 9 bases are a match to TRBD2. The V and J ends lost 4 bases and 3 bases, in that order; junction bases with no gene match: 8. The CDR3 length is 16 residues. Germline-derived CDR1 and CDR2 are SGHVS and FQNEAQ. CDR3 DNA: TGTGCCAGCAGCTCAAAAGGTAGCGGGAGAACAGATACGCAGTATTTT. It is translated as CASSSKGSGRTDTQYF.

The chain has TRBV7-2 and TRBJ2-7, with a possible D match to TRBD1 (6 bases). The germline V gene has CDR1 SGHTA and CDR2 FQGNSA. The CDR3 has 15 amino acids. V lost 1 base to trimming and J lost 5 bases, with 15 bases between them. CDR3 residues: CASSLGGRGVDEQYF. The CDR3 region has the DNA TGTGCCAGCAGCTTAGGTGGCAGGGGAGTCGACGAGCAGTACTTC. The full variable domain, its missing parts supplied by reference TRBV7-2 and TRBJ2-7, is GAGVSQSPSNKVTEKGKDVELRCDPISGHTALYWYRQSLGQGLEFLIYFQGNSAPDKSGLPSDRFSAERTGGSVSTLTIQRTQQEDSAVYLCASSLGGRGVDEQYFGPGTRLTVT.

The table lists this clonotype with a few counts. CDR3 amino acids: CASSSGQTGYEQYF. The CDR3 DNA reads TGCGCCAGCAGTTCCGGACAGACCGGCTACGAGCAGTACTTC. The chain links TRBV5-1 to TRBJ2-7; possible D gene TRBD1, 6 bases. Trimming stripped 5 bases from V and 3 bases from J, with 15 bases between. Germline V gives CDR1 SGHRS, CDR2 YFSETQ. The CDR3 totals 14 residues.

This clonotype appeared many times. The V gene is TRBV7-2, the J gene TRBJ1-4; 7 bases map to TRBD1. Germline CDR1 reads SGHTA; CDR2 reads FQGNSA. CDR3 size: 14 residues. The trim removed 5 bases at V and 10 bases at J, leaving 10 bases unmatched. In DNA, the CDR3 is TGTGCCAGCAGCCTAGATTCTAACAGGGGAAAACTGTTTTTT. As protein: CASSLDSNRGKLFF.

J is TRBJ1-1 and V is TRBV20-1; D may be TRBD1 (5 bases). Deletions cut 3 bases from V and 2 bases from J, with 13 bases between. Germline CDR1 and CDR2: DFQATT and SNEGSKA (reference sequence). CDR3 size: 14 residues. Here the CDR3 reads CSARLGGENTEAFF. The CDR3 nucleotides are TGCAGTGCTAGGTTAGGAGGGGAAAACACTGAAGCTTTCTTT.

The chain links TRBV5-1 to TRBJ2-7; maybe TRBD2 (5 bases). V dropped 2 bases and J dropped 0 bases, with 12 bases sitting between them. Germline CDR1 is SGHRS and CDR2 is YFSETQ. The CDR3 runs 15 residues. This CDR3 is CASSFSAGPSYEQYF. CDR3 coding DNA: TGCGCCAGCAGCTTTAGTGCGGGTCCCTCCTACGAGCAGTACTTC.

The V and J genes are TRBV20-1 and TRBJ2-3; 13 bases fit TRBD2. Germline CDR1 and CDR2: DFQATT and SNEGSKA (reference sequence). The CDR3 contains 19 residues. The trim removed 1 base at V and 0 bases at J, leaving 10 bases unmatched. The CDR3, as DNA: TGCAGTGCTAGAGCCGGGACTAGCGGGAACCTTGTTAGCACAGATACGCAGTATTTT. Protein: CSARAGTSGNLVSTDTQYF.

The CDR3 sequence is CASSHDRGQYNEQFF. CDR3 coding DNA: TGTGCCAGCAGCCACGACAGGGGCCAATACAATGAGCAGTTCTTC. This chain links TRBV4-2 with TRBJ2-1; 8 bases line up with TRBD1. The V gene's germline CDR1 is LGHNA and CDR2 YNFKEQ. V shed 3 bases, J shed 4 bases, and the junction held 5 bases outside the gene matches. This CDR3 is built from 15 residues.

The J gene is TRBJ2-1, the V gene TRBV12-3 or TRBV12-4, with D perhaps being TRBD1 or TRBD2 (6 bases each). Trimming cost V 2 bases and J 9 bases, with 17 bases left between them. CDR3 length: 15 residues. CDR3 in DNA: TGTGCCAGCAGTTTATTGGCGAGGGGGGCCAGTGAGCAGTTCTTC. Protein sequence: CASSLLARGASEQFF.

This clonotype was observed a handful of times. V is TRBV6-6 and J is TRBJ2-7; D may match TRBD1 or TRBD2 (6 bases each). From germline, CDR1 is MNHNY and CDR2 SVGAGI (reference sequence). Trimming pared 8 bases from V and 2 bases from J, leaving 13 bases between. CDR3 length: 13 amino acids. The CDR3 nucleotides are TGTGCCAGCGAGGGGGGAGGTACCTACGAGCAGTACTTC. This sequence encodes CASEGGGTYEQYF.

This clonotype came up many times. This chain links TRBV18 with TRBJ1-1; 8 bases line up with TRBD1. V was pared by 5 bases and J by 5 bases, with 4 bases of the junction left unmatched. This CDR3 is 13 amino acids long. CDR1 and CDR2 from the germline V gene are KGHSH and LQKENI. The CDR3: CASSLQGETEAFF. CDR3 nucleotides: TGTGCCAGCTCATTACAGGGGGAGACTGAAGCTTTCTTT.